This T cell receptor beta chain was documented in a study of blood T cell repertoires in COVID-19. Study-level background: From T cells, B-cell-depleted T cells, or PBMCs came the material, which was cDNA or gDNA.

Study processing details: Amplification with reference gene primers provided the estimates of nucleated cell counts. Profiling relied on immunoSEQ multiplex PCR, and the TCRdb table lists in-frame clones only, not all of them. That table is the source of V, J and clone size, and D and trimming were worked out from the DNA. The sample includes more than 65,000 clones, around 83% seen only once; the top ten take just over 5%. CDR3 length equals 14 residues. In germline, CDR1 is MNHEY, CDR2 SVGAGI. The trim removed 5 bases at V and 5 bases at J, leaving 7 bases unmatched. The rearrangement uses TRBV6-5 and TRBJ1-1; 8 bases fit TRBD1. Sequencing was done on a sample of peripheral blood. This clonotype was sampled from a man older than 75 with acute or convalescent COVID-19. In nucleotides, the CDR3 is TGTGCCAGCAGTACTACAGGGGGTGGGACTGAAGCTTTCTTT. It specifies CASSTTGGGTEAFF.